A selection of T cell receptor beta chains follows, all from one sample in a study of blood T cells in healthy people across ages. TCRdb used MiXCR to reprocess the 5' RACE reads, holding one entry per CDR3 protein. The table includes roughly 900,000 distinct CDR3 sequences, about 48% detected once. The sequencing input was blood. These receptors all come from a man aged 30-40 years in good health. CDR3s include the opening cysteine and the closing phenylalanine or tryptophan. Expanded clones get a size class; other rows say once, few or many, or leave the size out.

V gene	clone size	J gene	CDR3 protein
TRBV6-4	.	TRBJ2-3	CASSELSAGDPTDTQYF
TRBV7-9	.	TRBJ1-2	CASGLVGTGRTGYTF
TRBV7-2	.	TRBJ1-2	CASSSTRATGMNYGYTF
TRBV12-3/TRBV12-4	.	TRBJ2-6	CASTSGGALSGANVLTF
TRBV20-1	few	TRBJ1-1	CSAGYRGRNTEAFF
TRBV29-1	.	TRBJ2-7	CSVRGGEDSYEQYF
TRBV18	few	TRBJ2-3	CASSPPGQGAVNTQYF
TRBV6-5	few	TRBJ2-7	CASSYYSSYEQYF
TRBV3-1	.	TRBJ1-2	CASSARDSYGYTF
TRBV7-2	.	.	CASSVGTGYYEQYF
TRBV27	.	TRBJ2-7	CASTFLRGQTYEQYF
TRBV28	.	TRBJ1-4	CASSLRGQATNEKLFF
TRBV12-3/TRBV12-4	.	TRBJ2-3	CASSLGGEVDTQYF
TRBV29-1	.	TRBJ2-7	CSVGSLIGSYEQYF
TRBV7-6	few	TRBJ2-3	CASSVAGTLSTDTQYF
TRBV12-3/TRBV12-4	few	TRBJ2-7	CASSPENYYEQYF
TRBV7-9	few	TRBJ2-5	CASSAGTDQETQYF
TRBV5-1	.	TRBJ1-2	CASSQTATGGQDGYTF
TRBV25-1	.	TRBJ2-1	CASMVGVGSYNEQFF
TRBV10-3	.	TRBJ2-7	CAIKTGDSYEQYF
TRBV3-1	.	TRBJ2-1	CASSNRGGPYNEQFF
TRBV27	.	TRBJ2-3	CASSSLEGQRTQYF
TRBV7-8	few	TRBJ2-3	CASSLPKNRGPEDTQYF
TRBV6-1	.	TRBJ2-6	CASSRFGGYFSGANVLTF
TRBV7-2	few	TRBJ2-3	CASSFSAGTDTQYF